The rows below give T cell receptor beta chains drawn from one sample of a study of naive and memory T cell subsets. In TCRdb, the UMI-ligation and nested PCR reads were re-called with MiXCR into one record per CDR3 protein. In the table there are approximately 89,000 distinct CDR3 sequences, around 7% of which are singletons. Sequences were obtained from central memory CD4+ T cells from blood. Every receptor here comes from a human donor in good health. CDR3s include the opening cysteine and the closing phenylalanine or tryptophan. Each record gives: D gene, CDR3 length, clone size, V gene, J gene, CDR3 DNA, CDR3 protein. A D gene is named only where the DNA matches it firmly. Only some rows state a clone size, as once, few, many or a class for expanded clones.

D: .
length: 14
size: many
V: TRBV5-1
J: TRBJ1-2
DNA: TGCGCCAGCAGCTCCAGGGGAGGCAGCTATGGCTACACCTTC
CDR3: CASSSRGGSYGYTF

D: .
length: 13
size: .
V: TRBV7-9
J: TRBJ2-1
DNA: TGTGCCAGCAGCTTGGTCAGGGCAAATGAGCAGTTCTTC
CDR3: CASSLVRANEQFF

D: .
length: 13
size: many
V: TRBV18
J: TRBJ1-2
DNA: TGTGCCAGCTCGGAGGAGTTTAACTATGGCTACACCTTC
CDR3: CASSEEFNYGYTF

D: .
length: 13
size: many
V: TRBV6-6
J: TRBJ1-5
DNA: TGTGCCAGCATGAGATCAAACAATCAGCCCCAGCATTTT
CDR3: CASMRSNNQPQHF

D: .
length: 15
size: few
V: TRBV6-2/TRBV6-3
J: TRBJ2-3
DNA: TGTGCCAGCAGTTACTCGGGACTCACCGGGGATACGCAGTATTTT
CDR3: CASSYSGLTGDTQYF

D: .
length: 14
size: many
V: TRBV12-3/TRBV12-4
J: TRBJ1-1
DNA: TGTGCCAGCAGTTCCCCACACCTAAACACTGAAGCTTTCTTT
CDR3: CASSSPHLNTEAFF

D: .
length: 16
size: many
V: TRBV5-4
J: TRBJ2-2
DNA: TGTGCCAGCAGCCTGGGAGGGGGAACGAACACCGGGGAGCTGTTTTTT
CDR3: CASSLGGGTNTGELFF

D: TRBD2
length: 14
size: .
V: TRBV30
J: TRBJ2-7
DNA: TGTGCCTGGAGTGGGGGTCTGGGGGGGAACGAGCAGTACTTC
CDR3: CAWSGGLGGNEQYF

D: TRBD1
length: 15
size: many
V: TRBV5-1
J: TRBJ1-1
DNA: TGCGCCAGCAGCCACAGGACAGGGAGGGACACTGAAGCTTTCTTT
CDR3: CASSHRTGRDTEAFF

D: .
length: 15
size: .
V: TRBV7-2
J: TRBJ2-6
DNA: TGTGCCAGCAGCTTAAGTGTCTCTGGGGCCAACGTCCTGACTTTC
CDR3: CASSLSVSGANVLTF

D: TRBD2
length: 13
size: .
V: TRBV15
J: TRBJ2-1
DNA: TGTGCCACCGGCGGGAGGTTCCACAATGAGCAGTTCTTC
CDR3: CATGGRFHNEQFF

D: .
length: 14
size: .
V: TRBV29-1
J: TRBJ2-1
DNA: TGCAGCGTTGAAGATCGGCCCCCCAGCAATGAGCAGTTCTTC
CDR3: CSVEDRPPSNEQFF

D: .
length: 17
size: many
V: TRBV12-3/TRBV12-4
J: TRBJ1-6
DNA: TGTGCCAGCAGCCTTACGCAGGGGACTCCCTATAATTCACCCCTCCACTTT
CDR3: CASSLTQGTPYNSPLHF

D: TRBD1
length: 14
size: .
V: TRBV12-3/TRBV12-4
J: TRBJ2-1
DNA: TGTGCCAGCAGTCCGGGACAGTCTTTCAATGAGCAGTTCTTC
CDR3: CASSPGQSFNEQFF

D: TRBD1
length: 18
size: .
V: TRBV12-3/TRBV12-4
J: TRBJ2-6
DNA: TGTGCCAGCACCCACGGGACAGTTGTTTCCTCTGGGGCCAACGTCCTGACTTTC
CDR3: CASTHGTVVSSGANVLTF

D: .
length: 16
size: few
V: TRBV20-1
J: TRBJ2-6
DNA: TGCAGTGCTAGAAGCGCCGGGACATCTGGGGCCAACGTCCTGACTTTC
CDR3: CSARSAGTSGANVLTF

D: .
length: 15
size: .
V: TRBV24-1
J: TRBJ1-5
DNA: TGTGCCACCAGTGAGGCCACAGGGTCCAATCAGCCCCAGCGTTTT
CDR3: CATSEATGSNQPQRF

D: TRBD2
length: 15
size: few
V: TRBV20-1
J: TRBJ2-1
DNA: TGCAGTGCTAGAGACAGGGTGATAGCGGGACCTGAGCAGTTCTTC
CDR3: CSARDRVIAGPEQFF

D: TRBD1
length: 14
size: few
V: TRBV5-4
J: TRBJ1-1
DNA: TGTGCCAGCAGCCGGACAGGTGGGAACACTGAAGCTTTCTTT
CDR3: CASSRTGGNTEAFF

D: TRBD2
length: 16
size: many
V: TRBV29-1
J: TRBJ2-3
DNA: TGCAGCGTTGTAGGCTTTAGCGGGAGCCCCCCAGATACGCAGTATTTT
CDR3: CSVVGFSGSPPDTQYF

D: .
length: 15
size: many
V: TRBV4-3
J: TRBJ1-5
DNA: TGCGCCAGCAGCCAAGATCTGGGGGGCAGTCAGCCCCAGCATTTT
CDR3: CASSQDLGGSQPQHF

D: .
length: 12
size: few
V: TRBV14
J: TRBJ2-7
DNA: TGTGCCAGCAGCCAAGCAGGGATCGAGCAGTACTTC
CDR3: CASSQAGIEQYF

D: .
length: 13
size: many
V: TRBV5-1
J: TRBJ2-5
DNA: TGCGCCAGCAGCTTCGCACTTCAAGAGACCCAGTACTTC
CDR3: CASSFALQETQYF

D: TRBD1
length: 16
size: few
V: TRBV19
J: TRBJ1-5
DNA: TGTGCCAGTAGTATTGGGGACAGTTCATCGACTCAGCCCCAGCATTTT
CDR3: CASSIGDSSSTQPQHF

D: TRBD1
length: 14
size: many
V: TRBV20-1
J: TRBJ2-7
DNA: TGCAGTGCTAGTATGCGACAGGGGAGGAACGAGCAGTACTTC
CDR3: CSASMRQGRNEQYF

D: TRBD2
length: 15
size: few
V: TRBV11-2
J: TRBJ2-3
DNA: TGTGCCAGCAGCCTAGCGGTACTTAGCACAGATACGCAGTATTTT
CDR3: CASSLAVLSTDTQYF

D: .
length: 14
size: many
V: TRBV12-3/TRBV12-4
J: TRBJ2-1
DNA: TGTGCCAGCAGCTCGGGGCAGTCCTACAATGAGCAGTTCTTC
CDR3: CASSSGQSYNEQFF

D: .
length: 13
size: .
V: TRBV6-2/TRBV6-3
J: TRBJ1-1
DNA: TGTGCCAGCAGCCAACCCGGGAACACTGAAGCTTTCTTT
CDR3: CASSQPGNTEAFF

D: TRBD1
length: 13
size: many
V: TRBV6-1
J: TRBJ2-7
DNA: TGTGCCAGCAGTGTACTTAGGGGGCCCGAGCAGTACTTC
CDR3: CASSVLRGPEQYF

D: .
length: 14
size: many
V: TRBV5-4
J: TRBJ1-6
DNA: TGTGCCAGCAGCTTTGACAGACCCAATTCACCCCTCCACTTT
CDR3: CASSFDRPNSPLHF

D: .
length: 14
size: few
V: TRBV5-5
J: TRBJ2-2
DNA: TGTGCCAGCAGCTTGAGTCGGGGCACCGGGGAGCTGTTTTTT
CDR3: CASSLSRGTGELFF

D: TRBD1
length: 14
size: few
V: TRBV15
J: TRBJ1-6
DNA: TGTGCCACCAGTCTAACAGGGGGGAATTCACCCCTCCACTTT
CDR3: CATSLTGGNSPLHF

D: .
length: 16
size: few
V: TRBV4-3
J: TRBJ2-3
DNA: TGCGCCAGCAGCCAAGAAGCAGCCCCTAGCACAGATACGCAGTATTTT
CDR3: CASSQEAAPSTDTQYF

D: .
length: 15
size: .
V: TRBV6-6
J: TRBJ1-1
DNA: TGTGCCAGCAGTTACTCGCCGGGGACGAACACTGAAGCTTTCTTT
CDR3: CASSYSPGTNTEAFF

D: .
length: 13
size: many
V: TRBV20-1
J: TRBJ1-2
DNA: TGCAGTGCTGGGGGCCCGTCTAACTATGGCTACACCTTC
CDR3: CSAGGPSNYGYTF

D: .
length: 13
size: .
V: TRBV15
J: TRBJ2-5
DNA: TGTGCCACCAGCGCAGGACTGGGGGAGACCCAGTACTTC
CDR3: CATSAGLGETQYF

D: .
length: 13
size: many
V: TRBV11-2
J: TRBJ2-2
DNA: TGTGCCAGCAGGAAGACGGCCACCGGGGAGCTGTTTTTT
CDR3: CASRKTATGELFF

D: .
length: 14
size: many
V: TRBV12-3/TRBV12-4
J: TRBJ1-6
DNA: TGTGCCAGCAGTTTACGGGGTACGAATTCACCCCTCCACTTT
CDR3: CASSLRGTNSPLHF

D: .
length: 14
size: many
V: TRBV27
J: TRBJ1-3
DNA: TGTGCCAGCAGCAGGAGGGCCGTCGGAAACACCATATATTTT
CDR3: CASSRRAVGNTIYF

D: .
length: 15
size: .
V: TRBV6-2/TRBV6-3
J: TRBJ1-5
DNA: TGTGCCAGCGGCCTCGGGGGAAAGGGTAATCAGCCCCAGCATTTT
CDR3: CASGLGGKGNQPQHF

D: .
length: 14
size: many
V: TRBV12-3/TRBV12-4
J: TRBJ1-2
DNA: TGTGCCAGCACCCTACCTGAGGGGAACTATGGCTACACCTTC
CDR3: CASTLPEGNYGYTF

D: TRBD2
length: 15
size: .
V: TRBV6-2/TRBV6-3
J: TRBJ2-1
DNA: TGTGCCACCAGGGACCGGACTAGAAAGTACAATGAGCAGTTCTTC
CDR3: CATRDRTRKYNEQFF

D: .
length: 14
size: few
V: TRBV19
J: TRBJ2-3
DNA: TGTGCCAGTAGTATAAGCGGGAGCACAGATACGCAGTATTTT
CDR3: CASSISGSTDTQYF

D: TRBD1
length: 14
size: .
V: TRBV20-1
J: TRBJ2-4
DNA: TGCAGTGCTGCTCCGGGACAGGGGCGAAACATTCAGTACTTC
CDR3: CSAAPGQGRNIQYF

D: .
length: 13
size: many
V: TRBV5-3
J: TRBJ1-3
DNA: TGTGCCAGAAGCTTTGGCGGAGGAAACACCATATATTTT
CDR3: CARSFGGGNTIYF

D: TRBD2
length: 15
size: few
V: TRBV7-2
J: TRBJ2-3
DNA: TGTGCCAGCAGCCCTCAAGCGGGAGGGCGAGATACGCAGTATTTT
CDR3: CASSPQAGGRDTQYF

D: .
length: 15
size: many
V: TRBV11-3
J: TRBJ1-1
DNA: TGTGCCAGCAGCTTAGGGGGGACACAGAACACTGAAGCTTTCTTT
CDR3: CASSLGGTQNTEAFF

D: .
length: 15
size: few
V: TRBV6-6
J: TRBJ2-7
DNA: TGTGCCAGCAGTTACTCGGTACAACCCCTCTACGAGCAGTACTTC
CDR3: CASSYSVQPLYEQYF

D: .
length: 16
size: many
V: TRBV18
J: TRBJ1-6
DNA: TGTGCCAGCTCATCCACGTCGCGCAGGGAGGATTCACCCCTCCACTTT
CDR3: CASSSTSRREDSPLHF

D: .
length: 15
size: few
V: TRBV7-2
J: TRBJ1-6
DNA: TGTGCCAGCAGCGGCAGGGTTGGAACTAATTCACCCCTCCACTTT
CDR3: CASSGRVGTNSPLHF

D: .
length: 15
size: few
V: TRBV5-6
J: TRBJ1-5
DNA: TGTGCCAGCAGCTTGGCTGACAGGAACAATCAGCCCCAGCATTTT
CDR3: CASSLADRNNQPQHF